The following is a T cell receptor beta chain sequence with its context. As handled by the study authors: Productive clonotypes were detectable down to 2.59 x 10-5 frequency. Assay used: immunoSEQ multiplex PCR; TCRdb lists only in-frame clones, some missing. V and J calls and clone size are given by that table; D and trimming were obtained from the DNA. The repertoire holds approximately 35,000 clones, less than 85% seen once, with over 6% in the top ten. The data originate from a study of STAT5B mutations in CD4+ large granular lymphocyte leukemia. Germline loops: CDR1 SGHRS, CDR2 YFSETQ. The V end was cut by 6 bases, the J end by 1 base, with 14 bases between. The CDR3 covers 14 residues.

The sample was CD4+ T cells from blood buffy coats. The chain is built from TRBV5-1 and TRBJ2-7; D is tentatively TRBD1 or TRBD2 (5 bases each). The source is a human donor in good health. DNA of the CDR3: TGCGCCAGCAAGGGGCAGGGAGCGTCCTACGAGCAGTACTTC. Its translation: CASKGQGASYEQYF. The whole variable domain, remainder taken from reference TRBV5-1 and TRBJ2-7, is KAGVTQTPRYLIKTRGQQVTLSCSPISGHRSVSWYQQTPGQGLQFLFEYFSETQRNKGNFPGRFSGRQFSNSRSEMNVSTLELGDSALYLCASKGQGASYEQYFGPGTRLTVT.